This TCR beta chain originates from a study of T cells in Graves' hyperthyroidism and ophthalmopathy. Turning to the study itself: At initial diagnosis, before any treatment had begun, peripheral blood was obtained. The study, taken as a whole, reports: Among clonotypes expanded in thyroid above 0.001, most were also found in blood.

Diagnostic decisions used clinical symptoms, serum thyroxine and TRAb, thyroid ultrasound and orbital computed tomography. This clonotype showed up many times. Its antigen is still unknown. CDR3 length: 15 amino acids. Looked up from germline, CDR1 is DFQATT and CDR2 is SNEGSKA (reference sequence). V was pared by 3 bases and J by 1 base, with 8 bases of the junction left unmatched. Amplified TCR beta CDR3 regions came from RNA transcripts. First-round RT-PCR targeting the TCR CDR3 was performed with the HTBI primer set. MiXCR was run by TCRdb on the multiplex PCR reads, yielding one entry per CDR3 protein. Of around 350,000 distinct CDR3 sequences listed, about 20% are singletons.

This receptor was taken from a woman between 18 and 30 years old with Graves' hyperthyroidism. The sequencing sample was made of blood. J is TRBJ2-5 and V is TRBV20-1; 7 bases line up with TRBD2. The CDR3 DNA reads as TGCAGTGCTAGTGGCGCGGGGGAGAGCCAAGAGACCCAGTACTTC. Protein: CSASGAGESQETQYF.